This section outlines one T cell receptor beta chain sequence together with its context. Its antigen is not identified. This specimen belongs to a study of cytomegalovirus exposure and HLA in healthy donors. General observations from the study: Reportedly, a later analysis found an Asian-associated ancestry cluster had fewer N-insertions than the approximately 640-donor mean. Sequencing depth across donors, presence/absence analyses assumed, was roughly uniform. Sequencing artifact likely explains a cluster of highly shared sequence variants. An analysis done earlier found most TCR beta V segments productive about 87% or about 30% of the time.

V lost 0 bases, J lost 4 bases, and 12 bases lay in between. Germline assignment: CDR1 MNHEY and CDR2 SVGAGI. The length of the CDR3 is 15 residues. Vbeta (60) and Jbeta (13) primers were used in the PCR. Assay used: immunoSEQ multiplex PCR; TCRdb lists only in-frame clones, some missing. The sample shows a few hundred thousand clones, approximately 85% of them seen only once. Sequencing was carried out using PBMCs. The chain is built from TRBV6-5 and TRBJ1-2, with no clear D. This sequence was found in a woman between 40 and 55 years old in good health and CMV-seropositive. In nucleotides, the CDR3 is TGTGCCAGCAGTTACTCTGATAGTGGGAGCTATGGCTACACCTTC. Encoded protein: CASSYSDSGSYGYTF.